This paragraph reports one T cell receptor beta chain. The antigen it binds to is not known. No quality values exist for individual bases; no much larger clone is one base distant. TCRbeta CDR3 regions were amplified from genomic DNA using the immunoSEQ Assay, a bias-controlled multiplex PCR. In the paper's pipeline: Nucleated cell counts per sample were estimated from amplification of reference gene primers within the assay. To quantify the absolute abundance of each unique TCRbeta CDR3 rearrangement, sequence reads were collapsed and filtered. For each sample, productive Simpson clonality was calculated as the square root of Simpson's diversity index over productive rearrangements. Sourced from immuneACCESS, this table was stored by TCRdb with only in-frame sequences that have V and J called. A share of the clones is absent; for the studies checked, an unresolved V gene accounts for under half, and the remainder has no known explanation. V, J and clone size are taken as reported in that table, and D and trimming were inferred from the DNA itself. The sample data list 87,000 or so clones, and about nine tenths of these were observed just once. About 5% of the sample rests with the top ten.

These data originate in a study of blood T cell repertoires in COVID-19 (dated by TCRdb to 2020 to 2021). Study-wide context: Samples from collaborators originated in the United States, Italy and Spain and spanned both the acute and convalescent phases of COVID-19. The prospective study material was composed of cDNA or gDNA derived from T cells, B-cell-depleted T cells, or PBMCs. The dataset comprised deeply sampled blood TCRbeta repertoires from subjects exposed to, actively infected with, or recovered from COVID-19. A freely available public database, intended as a resource for researchers studying the immune response to SARS-CoV-2, is where the repertoires were released. Samples were obtained from the ongoing ImmuneRACE study (first 160 participants) and from over a thousand subjects provided by 6 global collaborators. The sample metadata nearly always contained a de-identified subject ID, COVID-19 status, age in years and sex. Where HLA class I and class II types were available, the types were taken from metadata supplied by the sample provider, not from assay-based typing. The paper as a whole reports these results and caveats: The amount of clinical and demographic metadata varied by source and participant and was provided uncurated.

The collaborating institutions used their own protocols to collect whole blood in K2EDTA tubes. For TCRbeta analysis, collaborator samples were shipped as frozen whole blood, as isolated PBMCs, or as DNA extracted from either sample type. This clonotype originated in an elderly woman with acute or convalescent COVID-19. Sequences were obtained from peripheral blood.

Read as DNA, the sequence is TGCGCCAGCAGCTCTCCGGGACTCACGAACACTGAAGCTTTCTTT. This gives the protein CASSSPGLTNTEAFF. The sequence links TRBV5-1 to TRBJ1-1; a tentative D call is TRBD1 (5 bases match). Trimming at the junction amounts to 3 bases on V and 1 base on J, and the germline ends lie 13 bases apart. Its CDR3 holds 15 amino acids, cysteine through phenylalanine. Left in the record is the CDR3 DNA by itself, 45 bases read in frame from the first base. The germline V gene encodes CDR1 SGHRS and CDR2 YFSETQ.